This T cell receptor beta chain is drawn from a study of spatial heterogeneity in lung cancer. Study as a whole: A module score for T cells, taken from matched bulk RNA-seq, correlated strongly with TCR transcript counts in tumor regions. Regarding the study as a whole: Within tumors, counts of expanded alpha and beta TCRs tracked tumor mutation counts.

TCRdb analysed the 5' RACE reads with MiXCR anew, one entry per CDR3 protein. Seen here are 25,000 to 30,000 distinct CDR3 sequences, approximately 6.5% observed once, and the top ten hold around 25%. As to this clonotype: The antigen is not known. The junction and the germline gene differ at one end; a read error may be behind it.

As for time point: sample taken at primary tumor resection. This receptor was obtained from a male donor with early-stage non-small cell lung cancer. The source material was lung tumor tissue, sampled at surgery.

The CDR3 protein is CTSTDRSVQETQYF. The CDR3 bases are TGTACCAGCACCGACAGATCGGTTCAAGAGACCCAGTACTTC. The rearrangement links TRBV6-5 to TRBJ2-5; D may be TRBD1 (5 bases). The CDR3 length is 14 residues. CDR1 and CDR2 (germline): MNHEY, SVGAGI.